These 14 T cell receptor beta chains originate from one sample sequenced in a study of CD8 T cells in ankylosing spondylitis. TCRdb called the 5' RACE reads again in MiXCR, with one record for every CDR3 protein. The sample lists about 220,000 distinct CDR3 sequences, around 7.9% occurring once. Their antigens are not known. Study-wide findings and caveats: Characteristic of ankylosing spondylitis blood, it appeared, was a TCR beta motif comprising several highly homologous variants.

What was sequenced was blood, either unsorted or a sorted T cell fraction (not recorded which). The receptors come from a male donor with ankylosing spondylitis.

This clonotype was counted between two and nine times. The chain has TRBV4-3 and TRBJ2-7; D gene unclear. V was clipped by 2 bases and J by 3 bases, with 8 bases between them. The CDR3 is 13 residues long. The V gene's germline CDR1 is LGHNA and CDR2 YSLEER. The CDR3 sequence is CASSQTAFYEQYF. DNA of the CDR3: TGCGCCAGCAGCCAAACCGCCTTCTACGAGCAGTACTTC.

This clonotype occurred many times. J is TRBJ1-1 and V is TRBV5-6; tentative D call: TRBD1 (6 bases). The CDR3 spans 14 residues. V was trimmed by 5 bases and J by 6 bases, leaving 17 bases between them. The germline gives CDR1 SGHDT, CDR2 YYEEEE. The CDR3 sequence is CASRPGTFGPEAFF. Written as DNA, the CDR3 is TGTGCCAGCAGACCAGGGACATTCGGGCCTGAAGCTTTCTTT.

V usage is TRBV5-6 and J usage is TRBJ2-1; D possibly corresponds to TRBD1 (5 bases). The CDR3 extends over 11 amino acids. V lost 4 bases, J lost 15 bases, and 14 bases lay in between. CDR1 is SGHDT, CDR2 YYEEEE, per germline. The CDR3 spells CASSQGLGRFF. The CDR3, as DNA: TGTGCCAGCAGCCAGGGCCTTGGGCGGTTCTTC.

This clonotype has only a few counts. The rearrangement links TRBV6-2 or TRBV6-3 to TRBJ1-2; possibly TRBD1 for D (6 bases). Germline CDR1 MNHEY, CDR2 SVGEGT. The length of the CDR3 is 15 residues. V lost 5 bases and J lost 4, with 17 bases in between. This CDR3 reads CASSNWDTFPYGYTF. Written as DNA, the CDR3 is TGTGCCAGCAGTAACTGGGACACGTTCCCCTATGGCTACACCTTC.

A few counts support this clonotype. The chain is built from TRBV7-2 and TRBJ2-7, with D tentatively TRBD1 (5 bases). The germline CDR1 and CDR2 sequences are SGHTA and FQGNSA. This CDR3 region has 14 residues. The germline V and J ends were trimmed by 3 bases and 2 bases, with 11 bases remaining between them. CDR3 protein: CASSFGAATYEQYF. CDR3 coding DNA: TGTGCCAGCAGCTTTGGGGCCGCTACCTACGAGCAGTACTTC.

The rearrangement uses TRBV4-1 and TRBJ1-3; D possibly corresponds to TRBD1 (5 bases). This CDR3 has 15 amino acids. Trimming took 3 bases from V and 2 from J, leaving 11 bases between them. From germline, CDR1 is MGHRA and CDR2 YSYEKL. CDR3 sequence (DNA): TGCGCCAGCAGCCAGGAGGGGAAGGCTGGAAACACCATATATTTT. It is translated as CASSQEGKAGNTIYF.

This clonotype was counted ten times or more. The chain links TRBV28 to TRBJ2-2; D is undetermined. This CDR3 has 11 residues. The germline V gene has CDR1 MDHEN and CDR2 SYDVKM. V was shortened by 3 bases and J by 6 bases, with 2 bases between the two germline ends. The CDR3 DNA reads TGTGCCAGCAGTTTGCCCGGGGAGCTGTTTTTT. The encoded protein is CASSLPGELFF.

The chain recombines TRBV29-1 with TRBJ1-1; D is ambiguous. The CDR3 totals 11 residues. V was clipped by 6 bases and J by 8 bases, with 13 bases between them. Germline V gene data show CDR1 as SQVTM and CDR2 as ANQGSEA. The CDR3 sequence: CSVLIMGEAFF. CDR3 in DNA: TGCAGCGTCCTAATAATGGGCGAAGCTTTCTTT. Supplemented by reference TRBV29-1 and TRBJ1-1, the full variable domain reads SAVISQKPSRDICQRGTSLTIQCQVDSQVTMMFWYRQQPGQSLTLIATANQGSEATYESGFVIDKFPISRPNLTFSTLTVSNMSPEDSSIYLCSVLIMGEAFFGQGTRLTVV.

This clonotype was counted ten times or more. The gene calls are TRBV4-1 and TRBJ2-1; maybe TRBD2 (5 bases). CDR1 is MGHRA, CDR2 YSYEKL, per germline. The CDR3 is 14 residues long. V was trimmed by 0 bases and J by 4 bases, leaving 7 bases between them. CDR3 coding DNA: TGCGCCAGCAGCCAAGATGAGGGATACAATGAGCAGTTCTTC. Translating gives CASSQDEGYNEQFF.

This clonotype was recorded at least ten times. CDR3 loop: CASSFGREFHEQYF. The CDR3 DNA reads TGTGCCAGCAGTTTCGGGCGGGAATTCCACGAGCAGTACTTC. V is TRBV28 and J is TRBJ2-7; TRBD2 is a possible D gene (6 bases). Trimming pared 3 bases from V and 5 bases from J, leaving 14 bases between. The germline gives CDR1 MDHEN, CDR2 SYDVKM. The CDR3 has 14 amino acids.

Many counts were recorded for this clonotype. DNA for the CDR3: TGTGCCAGCAGCCTTACTGAGATGACCGGGGAGCTGTTTTTT. Its protein product is CASSLTEMTGELFF. This chain connects TRBV4-2 to TRBJ2-2; D is ambiguous. CDR1 and CDR2 (germline): LGHNA, YNFKEQ. V was clipped by 4 bases and J by 5 bases, with 11 bases between them. The CDR3 length is 14 residues.

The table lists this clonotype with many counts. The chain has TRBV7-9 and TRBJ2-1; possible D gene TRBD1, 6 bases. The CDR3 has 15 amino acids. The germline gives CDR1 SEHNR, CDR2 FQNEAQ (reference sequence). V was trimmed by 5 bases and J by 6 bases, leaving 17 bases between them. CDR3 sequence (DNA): TGTGCCAGCAGCCCCCCCGGGACAATTCCCAATGAGCAGTTCTTC. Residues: CASSPPGTIPNEQFF.

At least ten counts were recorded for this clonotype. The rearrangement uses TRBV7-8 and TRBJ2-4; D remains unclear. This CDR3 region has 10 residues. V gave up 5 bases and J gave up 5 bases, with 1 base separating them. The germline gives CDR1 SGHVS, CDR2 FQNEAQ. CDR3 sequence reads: CASSENIQYF. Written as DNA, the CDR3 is TGTGCCAGCAGCGAAAACATTCAGTACTTC.

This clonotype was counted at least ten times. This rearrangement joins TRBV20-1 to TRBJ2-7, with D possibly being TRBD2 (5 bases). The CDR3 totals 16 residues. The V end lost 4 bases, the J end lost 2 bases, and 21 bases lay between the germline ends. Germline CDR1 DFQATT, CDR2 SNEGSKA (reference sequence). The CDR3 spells CSAKSFEEDVTYEQYF. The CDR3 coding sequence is TGCAGTGCTAAATCTTTCGAGGAGGACGTTACCTACGAGCAGTACTTC.